The 3 T cell receptor beta chains below come from one sample, sequenced in a study of T cell changes during pregnancy in multiple sclerosis. The method was immunoSEQ multiplex PCR; TCRdb's version includes in-frame clones alone and lacks a portion of them. Of 55,000 to 95,000 clones listed, more than 90% are singletons. This specimen consisted of peripheral blood, obtained in the second trimester of pregnancy. The receptors stem from a female donor in good health, enrolled as a control in a pregnancy study.

The V and J genes are TRBV4-2 and TRBJ1-2, with TRBD1 matching 9 bases. Germline CDR1 and CDR2: LGHNA and YNFKEQ. The CDR3 covers 16 residues. The J segment lost 0 bases and the V segment lost 4 bases, leaving 6 bases of the junction unmatched. As DNA, the CDR3 is TGTGCCAGCAGCCCGACAGGGGGAGGAACTAACTATGGCTACACCTTC. This gives the protein CASSPTGGGTNYGYTF.

The genes are TRBV14 and TRBJ2-7, with 7 bases lining up with TRBD1. CDR1 is SGHDN and CDR2 is FVKESK in the germline V gene. The V gene end was trimmed by 3 bases and the J gene end by 2 bases; junction bases not matched to a gene: 7. This CDR3 is 15 amino acids long. The CDR3 protein is CASSHRQGMAYEQYF. Written as DNA, the CDR3 is TGTGCCAGCAGCCATAGACAGGGCATGGCCTACGAGCAGTACTTC.

The chain links TRBV5-6 to TRBJ1-6; TRBD1 is a possible D gene (6 bases). Deletions cut 3 bases from V and 8 bases from J, with 12 bases between. This CDR3 has 14 residues. CDR1 is SGHDT, CDR2 YYEEEE, per germline. DNA of the CDR3: TGTGCCAGCAGCTACTACAACAGGGATTCACCCCTCCACTTT. This encodes CASSYYNRDSPLHF.